These 12 T cell receptor beta chains were all obtained from the same sample, sequenced in a study of response to subunit inactivated influenza vaccine. TCRdb reanalysed the RT-PCR reads using MiXCR and keeps one entry per CDR3 protein. The table includes about 480,000 distinct CDR3 sequences, 10% to 15% detected once. The sequenced sample was PBMCs from blood, obtained roughly 45 days after vaccination. All receptors derive from a man in his fifties who received an inactivated influenza vaccine.

The sample holds a few counts of this clonotype. The CDR3 DNA reads as TGCGCCAGCAGCCCAGTTGGGCAACTTCACGAGCAGTACTTC. This codes for CASSPVGQLHEQYF. V and J are TRBV5-1 and TRBJ2-7; D is unclear. V was shortened by 4 bases and J by 5 bases, with 16 bases between the two germline ends. The CDR3 is 14 residues long. Germline-derived CDR1 and CDR2 are SGHRS and YFSETQ.

This clonotype was counted only a few times. V usage is TRBV24-1 and J usage is TRBJ2-2, with D unresolved. Per germline, CDR1 KGHDR and CDR2 SFDVKD. Trimming pared 9 bases from V and 0 bases from J, leaving 10 bases between. CDR3 length equals 14 residues. The CDR3 protein is CATAKGSNTGELFF. CDR3 bases: TGTGCCACCGCTAAAGGGTCGAACACCGGGGAGCTGTTTTTT.

The rearrangement joins TRBV20-1 to TRBJ2-1, with TRBD2 as a possible D gene (6 bases). Trimming removed 0 bases at V and 1 base at J, with 13 bases between. Per germline, CDR1 DFQATT and CDR2 SNEGSKA (reference sequence). This CDR3 region has 16 residues. The CDR3 region is CSARDPPGESYNEQFF. CDR3 coding DNA: TGCAGTGCTAGAGATCCCCCGGGGGAATCCTACAATGAGCAGTTCTTC.

The chain joins TRBV18 to TRBJ2-1, with D possibly matching TRBD2 (7 bases). V was shortened by 3 bases and J by 1 base, with 13 bases between the two germline ends. This CDR3 has 16 amino acids. Germline V gene lookup returns CDR1 KGHSH and CDR2 LQKENI. The CDR3 coding sequence is TGTGCCAGCTCACCGGGGGGGGCCCCGTCCTACAATGAGCAGTTCTTC. Translating it yields CASSPGGAPSYNEQFF.

In this sample, this clonotype turned up many times. J is TRBJ2-1 and V is TRBV6-2 or TRBV6-3; 12 nucleotides align to TRBD2. Germline V CDR1 and CDR2: MNHEY, SVGEGT. The CDR3 extends over 16 amino acids. Trimming at V came to 6 bases and at J to 4 bases, leaving 7 bases not matched to a gene. Here the CDR3 DNA reads TGTGCCAGCAGCGAGACTAGCGGGAGAGGTTACAATGAGCAGTTCTTC. This encodes CASSETSGRGYNEQFF.

This clonotype was seen a few times. The rearrangement links TRBV3-1 to TRBJ1-2; the D is unclear. The length of the CDR3 is 13 residues. V lost 1 base and J 8 bases, leaving 11 bases between the germline ends. The germline CDR1 and CDR2 sequences are LGHDT and YNNKEL (reference sequence). The CDR3: CASSQGEVGGYTF. The CDR3, as DNA: TGTGCCAGCAGCCAAGGCGAGGTGGGCGGCTACACCTTC.

The sample holds a few counts of this clonotype. This sequence joins TRBV9 and TRBJ2-1; 9 bases fit TRBD1. Trimming at V came to 4 bases and at J to 6 bases, leaving 5 bases not matched to a gene. Per the germline V gene, CDR1 is SGDLS and CDR2 is YYNGEE. There are 14 residues in the CDR3. CDR3 coding DNA: TGTGCCAGCAGCCCCGTGACAGGGGGCAATGAGCAGTTCTTC. Translated: CASSPVTGGNEQFF.

This clonotype appeared many times. This rearrangement joins TRBV20-1 to TRBJ2-3, with TRBD2 matching 10 bases. Trimming took 0 bases from V and 5 from J; bases not matched to a gene: 5. There are 15 residues in the CDR3. The germline V gene encodes CDR1 DFQATT and CDR2 SNEGSKA (reference sequence). As DNA, the CDR3 is TGCAGTGCTAGAGATGCTACTAGCGGGAAAGATACGCAGTATTTT. Translating gives CSARDATSGKDTQYF.

This clonotype was detected a few times. This chain joins TRBV20-1 and TRBJ2-3, with 11 bases aligning to TRBD2. Germline V gene sequence: CDR1 DFQATT, CDR2 SNEGSKA (reference sequence). This CDR3 is 16 amino acids long. Unmatched junction bases numbered 8, after V lost 4 bases and J lost 2 bases. The CDR3 region is CSATTPSGRNTDTQYF. The CDR3 coding sequence is TGCAGTGCTACTACACCTAGCGGGAGGAACACAGATACGCAGTATTTT.

The V and J genes are TRBV20-1 and TRBJ2-7, with D tentatively TRBD2 (5 bases). Trimming shortened V by 3 bases and J by 2 bases, and 17 bases separated the two germline ends. The CDR3 loop spans 15 amino acids. Germline V gives CDR1 DFQATT, CDR2 SNEGSKA (reference sequence). As DNA, the CDR3 is TGCAGTGCTAGGACCCAGAGCGGTAACGCCTACGAGCAGTACTTC. This codes for CSARTQSGNAYEQYF.

The chain links TRBV7-9 to TRBJ1-4, with 7 positions matching TRBD1. In germline, CDR1 is SEHNR, CDR2 FQNEAQ (reference sequence). This CDR3 spans 15 amino acids. V shed 7 bases and J 2 bases; nucleotides not matched to a gene: 7. The CDR3 is CASTSLGQTNEKLFF. The CDR3 DNA reads TGTGCCAGCACCTCTTTGGGACAGACTAATGAAAAACTGTTTTTT.

This clonotype was seen many times. The chain recombines TRBV20-1 with TRBJ1-3; D is perhaps TRBD1 (5 bases). V lost 3 bases, J lost 3 bases, and 18 bases lay in between. The germline gives CDR1 DFQATT, CDR2 SNEGSKA (reference sequence). CDR3 size: 16 residues. CDR3 DNA: TGCAGTGCTAGGGGGGAGGGCAGCGTCCGTGGAAACACCATATATTTT. This gives the protein CSARGEGSVRGNTIYF.